Shown below are 2 T cell receptor beta chains from a single sample sequenced in a study of T cell repertoires in cytomegalovirus infection. TCRdb ran MiXCR on the reads and lists one entry per CDR3 protein. The sample has about 230,000 distinct CDR3 sequences, over 20% seen once. The sequenced sample was CD8+ T cells from PBMCs. The receptor source for this set is a human donor in good health (CMV status not recorded). Some clones in this sample may be carry-over from other donors' samples.

V usage is TRBV5-6 and J usage is TRBJ1-1; D call uncertain. This CDR3 is 13 amino acids long. CDR1 and CDR2 from the germline V gene are SGHDT and YYEEEE. V lost 0 bases, J lost 2 bases, and 5 bases lay in between. The CDR3: CASSLERNTEAFF. CDR3 coding DNA: TGTGCCAGCAGCTTGGAGAGAAACACTGAAGCTTTCTTT.

The chain joins TRBV7-9 to TRBJ2-7, with D unclear. V was pared by 1 base and J by 5 bases, with 6 bases between. CDR3 length equals 12 residues. Per the germline V gene, CDR1 is SEHNR and CDR2 is FQNEAQ (reference sequence). CDR3 coding DNA: TGTGCCAGCAGCTTAGGGCGTAACGAGCAGTACTTC. It yields the protein CASSLGRNEQYF.